This T cell receptor beta chain was captured by sequencing in a study of shared T cell receptors in the human thymus. CDR1 is SGHTA and CDR2 is FQGNSA in the germline V gene. The V and J ends lost 5 bases and 3 bases, in that order; junction bases with no gene match: 11. The CDR3 extends over 16 amino acids. Repertoires were generated with immunoSEQ multiplex PCR, while TCRdb's copy carries only in-frame clones and drops some. Here the sample spans hundreds of thousands of clones, roughly 90% being singletons. This same sample was also part of a study on human thymus T cells. That source reports: Thymus specimens were resections from corrective heart surgery. Repertoires from thymus and blood appeared to show biased V and J gene usage. Thymic TCR repertoires of unrelated people reportedly overlapped highly.

The chain employs TRBV7-2 and TRBJ2-7, with 9 bases lining up with TRBD2. Sequenced input: thymocytes. This clonotype was sampled from a boy in the first two years of life with a congenital heart defect. Written as DNA, the CDR3 is TGTGCCAGCAGCCCCCAAGGGCTAGCGGGGTTCTACGAGCAGTACTTC. Protein: CASSPQGLAGFYEQYF.